The 26 T cell receptor beta chains reported below all come from one sample, sequenced in a study of beta chain features in type 1 diabetes. Their recognized antigens are unknown. Since all of the isolated RNA was reverse transcribed, expressed TCRB transcripts were what got sequenced. The assay was immunoSEQ multiplex PCR, and TCRdb's table has in-frame clones only and misses some. This sample has 330,000 or so clones; roughly 12% occur once, and the top ten carry 0.01%. Overall study results and limits: Patients with Type 1 diabetes showed moderately but significantly shorter TCRB CDR3s in all four CD4+ subsets.

Sequencing input: naive CD4+ T cells from blood. These receptors were taken from a young woman with type 1 diabetes.

V usage is TRBV4-3 and J usage is TRBJ1-1, with TRBD1 identical over 7 bases. The germline gives CDR1 LGHNA, CDR2 YSLEER. The J segment lost 0 bases and the V segment lost 4 bases, leaving 8 bases of the junction unmatched. The CDR3 spans 16 residues. The CDR3 region is CASSLGDRAMNTEAFF. The CDR3 DNA sequence: TGCGCCAGCAGCCTCGGAGACAGGGCGATGAACACTGAAGCTTTCTTT.

The V gene is TRBV5-1, the J gene TRBJ2-1; tentatively, D is TRBD1 (5 bases). V lost 2 bases to trimming and J lost 5 bases, with 8 bases between them. Germline loops: CDR1 SGHRS, CDR2 YFSETQ. The CDR3 extends over 13 amino acids. CDR3 sequence (DNA): TGCGCCAGCAGCTTAACAGGTAACAATGAGCAGTTCTTC. This codes for CASSLTGNNEQFF.

The chain recombines TRBV5-6 with TRBJ2-5; TRBD1 might be the D (6 bases). Trimming shortened V by 7 bases and J by 5 bases, and 18 bases separated the two germline ends. The CDR3 is made up of 14 amino acids. Per germline, CDR1 SGHDT and CDR2 YYEEEE. The CDR3 reads CASDRKGFGETQYF. The CDR3 coding sequence is TGTGCCAGCGACAGGAAGGGGTTCGGGGAGACCCAGTACTTC.

CDR3 bases: TGTGCCAGCAGCGTCTCTAGCGGGGGCCCCCAGGCCCAGTACTTC. Amino acid sequence: CASSVSSGGPQAQYF. The genes are TRBV9 and TRBJ2-5, with 10 bases lining up with TRBD2. From germline, CDR1 is SGDLS and CDR2 YYNGEE. This CDR3 is built from 15 residues. After removal of 2 bases from V and 9 bases from J, the junction contained 10 bases not matched to a gene.

The chain recombines TRBV18 with TRBJ2-1; 10 bases are shared with TRBD2. CDR1 is KGHSH and CDR2 is LQKENI in the germline V gene. The CDR3 length is 15 residues. J was trimmed by 9 bases and V by 0 bases; bases with no gene match: 5. The CDR3 DNA reads TGTGCCAGCTCACCACCCGTAGCGGGGGGCGGTGAGCAGTTCTTC. Protein sequence: CASSPPVAGGGEQFF.

The chain is built from TRBV9 and TRBJ2-7; no clear D. Germline CDR1 SGDLS, CDR2 YYNGEE. The CDR3 spans 14 residues. V lost 0 bases to trimming and J lost 4 bases, with 11 bases between them. CDR3 loop: CASSVEWRGYEQYF. CDR3 nucleotides: TGTGCCAGCAGCGTAGAATGGAGAGGATACGAGCAGTACTTC.

This clone was detected only a few times. The gene calls are TRBV27 and TRBJ1-1, with 8 bases identical to TRBD1. The CDR3 length is 13 residues. J gave up 6 bases and V 6 bases, and 6 bases lay outside the gene matches. In germline, CDR1 is MNHEY, CDR2 SMNVEV (reference sequence). The CDR3 region is CASRRQGRAEAFF. In nucleotides, the CDR3 is TGTGCCAGCAGAAGACAGGGGAGGGCTGAAGCTTTCTTT.

The chain recombines TRBV28 with TRBJ2-5; 11 bases map to TRBD2. Losses at the gene ends were 3 bases for V and 0 bases for J; bases not matched to a gene: 15. The CDR3 extends over 20 amino acids. The germline V gene has CDR1 MDHEN and CDR2 SYDVKM. Here the CDR3 reads CASSFSTSGRLLWDQETQYF. The DNA for the CDR3 is TGTGCCAGCAGTTTCTCCACTAGCGGGAGATTATTGTGGGACCAAGAGACCCAGTACTTC.

This clone was detected only a few times. The rearrangement uses TRBV4-3 and TRBJ2-7; 8 positions match TRBD2. CDR1 is LGHNA, CDR2 YSLEER, per germline. This CDR3 spans 13 amino acids. V shed 1 base and J 6 bases; nucleotides not matched to a gene: 2. CDR3 region: CASSQGRGVEQYF. The CDR3 coding sequence is TGCGCCAGCAGCCAAGGGCGGGGGGTCGAGCAGTACTTC.

In its sample, this clone was seen a few times. This chain joins TRBV7-6 and TRBJ2-5, with unresolved D. The CDR3 covers 11 residues. V was pared by 8 bases and J by 2 bases, with 6 bases between. Germline V gene lookup returns CDR1 SGHVS and CDR2 FNYEAQ. CDR3 protein: CASEAQETQYF. CDR3 in DNA: TGTGCCAGCGAGGCTCAAGAGACCCAGTACTTC.

This clone showed up just a few times. The rearrangement links TRBV4-3 to TRBJ2-1; tentatively, D is TRBD2 (5 bases). Germline CDR1 reads LGHNA; CDR2 reads YSLEER. The CDR3 runs 15 residues. V was shortened by 4 bases and J by 0 bases, with 10 bases between the two germline ends. CDR3 DNA sequence: TGCGCCAGCAGCCCCACGGGGAGCTCCTACAATGAGCAGTTCTTC. Translating it yields CASSPTGSSYNEQFF.

This clone was observed a handful of times. The J gene is TRBJ2-1, the V gene TRBV30, with 8 bases that match TRBD1. CDR3 size: 15 residues. The ends lost 3 bases at V and 8 bases at J; junction bases unmatched: 12. The germline V gene encodes CDR1 GTSNPN and CDR2 SVGIG (reference sequence). CDR3 region: CAWSVQLTGGDEQFF. DNA of the CDR3: TGTGCCTGGAGCGTACAATTAACAGGGGGTGATGAGCAGTTCTTC.

This clone was detected only a few times. The chain is built from TRBV7-9 and TRBJ2-5; TRBD1 matches 8 bases. J gave up 5 bases and V 4 bases, and 9 bases lay outside the gene matches. The CDR3 totals 15 residues. Germline CDR1 reads SEHNR; CDR2 reads FQNEAQ (reference sequence). The CDR3 protein is CASSSGTGYGETQYF. In nucleotides, the CDR3 is TGTGCCAGCAGCTCCGGGACAGGTTATGGCGAGACCCAGTACTTC.

This clone was seen a handful of times. Here the CDR3 omits its conserved ending phenylalanine or tryptophan, so a read error is the likely source. Because the CDR3's place on the DNA is in doubt, the DNA is left out and the CDR3 is given as listed by TCRdb. The chain is built from TRBV5-1 and TRBJ1-5. The CDR3 is 8 residues long, ends included. Looked up from germline, CDR1 is SGHRS and CDR2 is YFSETQ. CDR3 amino acids: CASNQFRE.

The chain combines TRBV29-1 with TRBJ2-5, with TRBD1 identical over 10 bases. With the DNA end fitting TRBJ2-7 better, the J assignment may be wrong. The germline gives CDR1 SQVTM, CDR2 ANQGSEA. The CDR3 spans 14 residues. CDR3 residues: CSVEPGQGIHEQYF. CDR3 in DNA: TGCAGCGTTGAACCGGGACAGGGGATACACGAGCAGTACTTC.

V usage is TRBV28 and J usage is TRBJ2-7; a weak D match, TRBD2 (5 bases). CDR3 size: 16 residues. The V and J ends lost 3 bases and 2 bases respectively, with 17 bases between them. In germline, CDR1 is MDHEN, CDR2 SYDVKM. The CDR3 here is CASSLGGADGAYEQYF. The CDR3 DNA reads as TGTGCCAGCAGTTTGGGTGGAGCGGATGGAGCCTACGAGCAGTACTTC.

This clone was seen more than once but under ten times. The J gene is TRBJ2-1, the V gene TRBV7-8, with D possibly matching TRBD1 (6 bases). CDR1 and CDR2 (germline): SGHVS, FQNEAQ. The CDR3 contains 13 residues. V was clipped by 2 bases and J by 9 bases, with 11 bases between them. DNA for the CDR3: TGTGCCAGCAGCTTACTCAGGGGTAGTGAGCAGTTCTTC. Translated: CASSLLRGSEQFF.

The chain recombines TRBV4-3 with TRBJ2-2; maybe TRBD2 (5 bases). V was pared by 4 bases and J by 3 bases, with 9 bases between. Per germline, CDR1 LGHNA and CDR2 YSLEER. There are 14 residues in the CDR3. The DNA for the CDR3 is TGCGCCAGCAGCCCAGACTATTACACCGGGGAGCTGTTTTTT. This translates into CASSPDYYTGELFF.

V gene TRBV5-1 combines with J gene TRBJ2-7; perhaps TRBD1 as D (6 bases). Trimming stripped 0 bases from V and 3 bases from J, with 16 bases between. The CDR3 runs to 16 residues. From germline, CDR1 is SGHRS and CDR2 YFSETQ. CDR3 region: CASSLGNREVYYEQYF. In DNA form, the CDR3 reads TGCGCCAGCAGCTTGGGAAACAGGGAAGTATACTACGAGCAGTACTTC.

The sample holds a few counts of this clone. Here the CDR3 reads CATSGQSQETQYF. CDR3 DNA sequence: TGTGCCACCTCGGGACAGTCCCAAGAGACCCAGTACTTC. This chain uses TRBV27 with TRBJ2-5; 7 bases match TRBD1. Germline V gene lookup returns CDR1 MNHEY and CDR2 SMNVEV (reference sequence). This CDR3 region has 13 residues. With 10 bases clipped from V and 1 base from J, the junction kept 6 bases outside the gene matches.

The rearrangement joins TRBV30 to TRBJ2-7; TRBD1 matches 7 bases. V lost 4 bases, J lost 0 bases, and 9 bases stayed unmatched. Germline CDR1 is GTSNPN and CDR2 is SVGIG (reference sequence). There are 15 residues in the CDR3. In nucleotides, the CDR3 is TGTGCCTGGACTCAGGGACAGTTTATCTCCTACGAGCAGTACTTC. Translating it yields CAWTQGQFISYEQYF. The full variable domain, with the rest looked up from reference TRBV30 and TRBJ2-7, is SQTIHQWPATLVQPVGSPLSLECTVEGTSNPNLYWYRQAAGRGLQLLFYSVGIGQISSEVPQNLSASRPQDRQFILSSKKLLLSDSGFYLCAWTQGQFISYEQYFGPGTRLTVT.

This clone has a handful of counts. The chain couples TRBV9 to TRBJ2-7; D is perhaps TRBD1 (8 bases). CDR1 is SGDLS and CDR2 is YYNGEE in the germline V gene. V shed 4 bases and J shed 3 bases, with 14 bases lying between them. The CDR3 consists of 14 residues. The CDR3 loop reads CASSSGTGGYEQYF. CDR3 in DNA: TGTGCCAGCAGCAGCGGGACAGGAGGCTACGAGCAGTACTTC.

This clone was seen only a few times. The J gene is TRBJ2-7, the V gene TRBV6-6; 8 bases align to TRBD2. The CDR3 covers 16 residues. The germline gives CDR1 MNHNY, CDR2 SVGAGI (reference sequence). V gave up 4 bases and J gave up 0 bases; unmatched junction bases: 8. CDR3 bases: TGTGCCAGCAGTTTTACAGTAGCGGGAACCTCCTACGAGCAGTACTTC. Its translation: CASSFTVAGTSYEQYF.

This clone was counted a few times. The chain carries TRBV4-3 and TRBJ1-2, with D possibly matching TRBD1 (5 bases). Trimming took 0 bases from V and 5 from J, leaving 10 bases between them. Germline V CDR1 and CDR2: LGHNA, YSLEER. The CDR3 has 14 amino acids. The CDR3 sequence: CASSQEVGGYGYTF. The CDR3 DNA reads TGCGCCAGCAGCCAAGAAGTCGGGGGGTATGGCTACACCTTC.

This clone was seen only a few times. The chain couples TRBV28 to TRBJ2-7; D is perhaps TRBD1 (6 bases). With 4 bases removed from V and 1 base from J, the gap between germline ends came to 11 bases. Germline V gene sequence: CDR1 MDHEN, CDR2 SYDVKM. CDR3 length equals 14 residues. CDR3 in amino acids: CASSYPGQSYEQYF. DNA of the CDR3: TGTGCCAGCAGTTACCCGGGACAATCCTACGAGCAGTACTTC. The whole variable domain, filled in from reference TRBV28 and TRBJ2-7, reads DVKVTQSSRYLVKRTGEKVFLECVQDMDHENMFWYRQDPGLGLRLIYFSYDVKMKEKGDIPEGYSVSREKKERFSLILESASTNQTSMYLCASSYPGQSYEQYFGPGTRLTVT.

The chain carries TRBV2 and TRBJ1-5, with 7 bases fitting TRBD1. V shed 5 bases and J 1 base; nucleotides not matched to a gene: 5. The CDR3 is 15 residues long. The germline CDR1 and CDR2 sequences are SNHLY and FYNNEI. CDR3 nucleotide sequence: TGTGCCAGCAGTCGGGAGACAGGGAGCAATCAGCCCCAGCATTTT. Encoded protein: CASSRETGSNQPQHF.